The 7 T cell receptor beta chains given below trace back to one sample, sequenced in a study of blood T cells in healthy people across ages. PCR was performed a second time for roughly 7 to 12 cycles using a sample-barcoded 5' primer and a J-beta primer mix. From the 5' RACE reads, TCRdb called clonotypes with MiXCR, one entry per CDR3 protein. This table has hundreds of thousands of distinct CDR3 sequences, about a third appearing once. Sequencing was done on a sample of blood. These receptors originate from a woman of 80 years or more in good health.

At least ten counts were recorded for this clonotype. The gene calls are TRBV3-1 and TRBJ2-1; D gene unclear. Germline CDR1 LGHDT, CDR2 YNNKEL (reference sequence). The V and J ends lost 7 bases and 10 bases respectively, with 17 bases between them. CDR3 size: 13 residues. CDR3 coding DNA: TGTGCCAGCAAAATTAGTGGAGCATTGGAGCAGTTCTTC. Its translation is CASKISGALEQFF.

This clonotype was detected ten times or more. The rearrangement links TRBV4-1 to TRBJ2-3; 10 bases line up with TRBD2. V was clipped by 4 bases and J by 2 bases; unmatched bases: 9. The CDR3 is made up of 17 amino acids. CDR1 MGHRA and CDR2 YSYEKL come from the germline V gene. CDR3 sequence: CASSRQLAGSSTDTQYF. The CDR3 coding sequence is TGCGCCAGCAGCCGCCAACTAGCGGGGAGCTCCACAGATACGCAGTATTTT.

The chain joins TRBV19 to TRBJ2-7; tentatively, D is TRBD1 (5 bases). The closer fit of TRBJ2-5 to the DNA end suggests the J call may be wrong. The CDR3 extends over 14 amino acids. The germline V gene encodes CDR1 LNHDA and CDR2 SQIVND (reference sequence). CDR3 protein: CASSIGQGGETQYF. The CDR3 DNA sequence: TGTGCCAGTAGTATAGGCCAGGGTGGCGAGACCCAGTACTTC.

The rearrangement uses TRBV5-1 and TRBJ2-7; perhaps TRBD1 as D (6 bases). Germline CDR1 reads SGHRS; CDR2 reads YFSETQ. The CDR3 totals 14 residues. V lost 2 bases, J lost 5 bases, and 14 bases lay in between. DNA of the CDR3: TGCGCCAGCAGCTTTACGGCAGGGGTAGACGAGCAGTACTTC. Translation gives CASSFTAGVDEQYF.

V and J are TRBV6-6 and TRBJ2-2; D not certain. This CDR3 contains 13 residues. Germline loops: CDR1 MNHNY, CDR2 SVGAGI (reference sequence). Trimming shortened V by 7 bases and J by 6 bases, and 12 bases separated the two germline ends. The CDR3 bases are TGTGCCAGCACATGGGGAACGGCCGGGGAGCTGTTTTTT. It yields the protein CASTWGTAGELFF.

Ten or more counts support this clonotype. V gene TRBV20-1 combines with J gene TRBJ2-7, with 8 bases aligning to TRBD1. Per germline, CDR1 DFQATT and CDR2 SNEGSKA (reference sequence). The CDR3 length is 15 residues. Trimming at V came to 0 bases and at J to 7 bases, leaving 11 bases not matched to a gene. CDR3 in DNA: TGCAGTGCTAGAGATCGGGGCAGGGGGCGCCGAGAGCAGTACTTC. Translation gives CSARDRGRGRREQYF.

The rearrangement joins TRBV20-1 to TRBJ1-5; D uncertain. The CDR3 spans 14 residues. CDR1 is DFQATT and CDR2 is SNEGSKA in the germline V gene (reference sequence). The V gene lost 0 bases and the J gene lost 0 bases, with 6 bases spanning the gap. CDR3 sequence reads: CSARDDISNQPQHF. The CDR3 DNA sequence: TGCAGTGCTAGAGATGACATTAGCAATCAGCCCCAGCATTTT.